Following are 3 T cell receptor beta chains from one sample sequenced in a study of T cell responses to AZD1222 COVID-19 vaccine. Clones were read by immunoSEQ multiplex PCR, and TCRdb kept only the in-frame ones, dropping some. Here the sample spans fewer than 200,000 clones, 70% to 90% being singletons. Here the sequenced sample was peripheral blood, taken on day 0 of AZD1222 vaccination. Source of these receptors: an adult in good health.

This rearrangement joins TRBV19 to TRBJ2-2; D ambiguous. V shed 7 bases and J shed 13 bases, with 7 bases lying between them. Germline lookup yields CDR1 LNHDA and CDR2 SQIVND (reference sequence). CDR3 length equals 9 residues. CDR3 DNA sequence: TGTGCCAGTATATGGGGGCTGTTTTTT. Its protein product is CASIWGLFF.

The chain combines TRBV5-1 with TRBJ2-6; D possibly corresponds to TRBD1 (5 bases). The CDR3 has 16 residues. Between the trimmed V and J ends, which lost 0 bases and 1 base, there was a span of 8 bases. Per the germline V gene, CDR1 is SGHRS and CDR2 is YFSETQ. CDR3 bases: TGCGCCAGCAGCTTGGCCGCAGGGTCTGGGGCCAACGTCCTGACTTTC. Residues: CASSLAAGSGANVLTF.

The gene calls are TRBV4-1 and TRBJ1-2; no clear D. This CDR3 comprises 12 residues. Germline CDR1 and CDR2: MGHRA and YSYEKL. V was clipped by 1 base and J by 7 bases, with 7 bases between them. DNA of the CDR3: TGCGCCAGCAGCCAAGCTACTAGTGGCTACACCTTC. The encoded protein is CASSQATSGYTF.